The next 20 T cell receptor beta chains were all read from a single sample in a study of blood T cell repertoires in COVID-19. Sequenced by immunoSEQ multiplex PCR; TCRdb stores in-frame clones only, minus some. Among fewer than 45,000 clones listed, around four fifths were seen once. The sequenced sample consisted of peripheral blood. These receptors came from a man aged 55 to 70 with COVID-19, enrolled during active disease.

The rearrangement joins TRBV30 to TRBJ2-5, with a possible D match to TRBD2 (7 bases). The CDR3 loop spans 14 amino acids. V gave up 0 bases and J gave up 6 bases, with 14 bases separating them. Germline CDR1 and CDR2: GTSNPN and SVGIG (reference sequence). In DNA form, the CDR3 reads TGTGCCTGGAGTGTTGGGGGGGGCGCAAAGACCCAGTACTTC. This gives the protein CAWSVGGGAKTQYF.

The chain is built from TRBV27 and TRBJ1-6, with D unresolved. From germline, CDR1 is MNHEY and CDR2 SMNVEV (reference sequence). The length of the CDR3 is 14 residues. V was shortened by 5 bases and J by 10 bases, with 15 bases between the two germline ends. The CDR3 DNA reads TGTGCCAGCAGTCCCCCCGGGGATGGGTCACCCCTCCACTTT. It translates to CASSPPGDGSPLHF.

This sequence joins TRBV12-3 or TRBV12-4 and TRBJ2-7; D not certain. The V gene lost 3 bases and the J gene lost 4 bases, with 7 bases spanning the gap. CDR3 length equals 12 residues. CDR3 residues: CASSLSIYEQYF. CDR3 sequence (DNA): TGTGCCAGCAGTTTGTCTATATACGAGCAGTACTTC.

This clone was detected once. This chain links TRBV7-2 with TRBJ1-2; TRBD1 might be the D (6 bases). CDR1 and CDR2 from the germline V gene are SGHTA and FQGNSA. The germline V and J ends were trimmed by 2 bases and 8 bases, with 18 bases remaining between them. There are 15 residues in the CDR3. For the CDR3, the DNA is TGTGCCAGCAGCTTAAGTATGGGGGGGCTGGACGGCTACACCTTC. It specifies CASSLSMGGLDGYTF.

The chain recombines TRBV28 with TRBJ2-7; weak D call: TRBD2 (6 bases). CDR3 length: 13 amino acids. From germline, CDR1 is MDHEN and CDR2 SYDVKM. Trimming removed 5 bases at V and 4 bases at J, with 12 bases between. This CDR3 is CASSVSGRYEQYF. Written as DNA, the CDR3 is TGTGCCAGCAGTGTTAGCGGACGGTACGAGCAGTACTTC.

This sequence joins TRBV2 and TRBJ1-2, with 7 bases fitting TRBD1. J lost 11 bases, V lost 7 bases, and 10 bases had no gene match. The CDR3 spans 12 residues. CDR1 SNHLY and CDR2 FYNNEI come from the germline V gene. The CDR3 is CASTSDRASYTF. DNA for the CDR3: TGTGCCAGCACCAGTGACAGGGCCTCGTACACCTTC.

The chain employs TRBV24-1 and TRBJ1-4, with D hard to call. Germline loops: CDR1 KGHDR, CDR2 SFDVKD. V lost 3 bases to trimming and J lost 6 bases, with 10 bases between them. The CDR3 is 14 amino acids. CDR3 DNA sequence: TGTGCCACCAGTGATATCCCGCGGGATGAAAAACTGTTTTTT. It yields the protein CATSDIPRDEKLFF.

The gene calls are TRBV30 and TRBJ1-2, with D unresolved. Per the germline V gene, CDR1 is GTSNPN and CDR2 is SVGIG (reference sequence). V lost 1 base to trimming and J lost 7 bases, with 13 bases between them. This CDR3 is built from 13 residues. The CDR3 nucleotides are TGTGCCTGGAGTGGCGGCCGCCGCGGTGGCTACACCTTC. This sequence encodes CAWSGGRRGGYTF.

This sequence joins TRBV27 and TRBJ1-2; D not certain. Germline V lookup: CDR1 MNHEY, CDR2 SMNVEV (reference sequence). This CDR3 is 12 amino acids long. Trimming took 6 bases from V and 8 from J, leaving 13 bases between them. The CDR3 is CASSRPEGGYTF. The CDR3 coding sequence is TGTGCCAGCAGCCGCCCGGAGGGAGGCTACACCTTC.

J is TRBJ1-5 and V is TRBV27, with TRBD1 identical over 8 bases. This CDR3 spans 14 amino acids. With 5 bases clipped from V and 5 bases from J, the junction kept 5 bases outside the gene matches. CDR1 MNHEY and CDR2 SMNVEV come from the germline V gene (reference sequence). The CDR3 region is CASSPPGGHQPQHF. CDR3 nucleotide sequence: TGTGCCAGCAGTCCCCCAGGGGGCCATCAGCCCCAGCATTTT.

The chain uses TRBV5-1 and TRBJ2-5, with D maybe TRBD1 (6 bases). The CDR3 has 12 amino acids. V gave up 5 bases and J gave up 2 bases, with 7 bases separating them. CDR1 and CDR2 (germline): SGHRS, YFSETQ. CDR3 region: CASRTGQETQYF. CDR3 in DNA: TGCGCCAGCAGAACAGGGCAAGAGACCCAGTACTTC. Variable domain in full (rest from reference TRBV5-1 and TRBJ2-5): KAGVTQTPRYLIKTRGQQVTLSCSPISGHRSVSWYQQTPGQGLQFLFEYFSETQRNKGNFPGRFSGRQFSNSRSEMNVSTLELGDSALYLCASRTGQETQYFGPGTRLLVL.

The gene calls are TRBV5-4 and TRBJ2-1, with D unclear. The CDR3 runs to 15 residues. Trimming shortened V by 0 bases and J by 0 bases, and 7 bases separated the two germline ends. Germline assignment: CDR1 SGHNT and CDR2 YYREEE (reference sequence). CDR3 sequence: CASSLDGSSYNEQFF. CDR3 DNA sequence: TGTGCCAGCAGCTTGGACGGTTCCTCCTACAATGAGCAGTTCTTC.

This chain uses TRBV11-2 with TRBJ1-6; 9 bases are a match to TRBD1. The CDR3 is made up of 18 amino acids. The V and J ends lost 5 bases and 8 bases, in that order; junction bases with no gene match: 16. CDR1 and CDR2 (germline): SGHAT, FQNNGV. The DNA for the CDR3 is TGTGCCAGCAGCCCAAGCCTGGACAGGGGAAGAATTGATTCACCCCTCCACTTT. This sequence encodes CASSPSLDRGRIDSPLHF.

The chain has TRBV9 and TRBJ1-2; D possibly corresponds to TRBD1 (5 bases). Germline V gene sequence: CDR1 SGDLS, CDR2 YYNGEE. This CDR3 is built from 13 residues. Trimming took off 2 bases at V and 1 base at J, with 6 bases between the two ends. The CDR3 nucleotides are TGTGCCAGCAGCGTCGACAGTAACTATGGCTACACCTTC. Encoded protein: CASSVDSNYGYTF.

The chain recombines TRBV7-9 with TRBJ2-7; the D is unclear. Germline CDR1 is SEHNR and CDR2 is FQNEAQ (reference sequence). V was shortened by 1 base and J by 1 base, with 8 bases between the two germline ends. The CDR3 runs to 14 residues. The CDR3 region has the DNA TGTGCCAGCAGCTTAGAATACGGGTCCTACGAGCAGTACTTC. It is translated as CASSLEYGSYEQYF.

A single count supports this clone. The rearrangement links TRBV2 to TRBJ1-2; D gene uncertain. Germline CDR1 and CDR2: SNHLY and FYNNEI. Trimming pared 6 bases from V and 5 bases from J, leaving 7 bases between. The CDR3 runs to 11 residues. CDR3 region: CASRREYGYTF. The CDR3 region has the DNA TGTGCCAGCAGACGGGAGTATGGCTACACCTTC. Full variable domain (missing parts from reference TRBV2 and TRBJ1-2): EPEVTQTPSHQVTQMGQEVILRCVPISNHLYFYWYRQILGQKVEFLVSFYNNEISEKSEIFDDQFSVERPDGSNFTLKIRSTKLEDSAMYFCASRREYGYTFGSGTRLTVV.

J is TRBJ1-4 and V is TRBV27; 8 nucleotides match TRBD1. The CDR3 loop spans 13 amino acids. Germline CDR1 reads MNHEY; CDR2 reads SMNVEV (reference sequence). J gave up 8 bases and V 8 bases, and 7 bases lay outside the gene matches. In DNA, the CDR3 is TGTGCCAGCCGGACAGGGACGATCGAAAAACTGTTTTTT. This translates into CASRTGTIEKLFF.

V is TRBV4-2 and J is TRBJ1-1; TRBD1 agrees at 7 bases. The V and J ends lost 4 bases and 11 bases, in that order; junction bases with no gene match: 13. This CDR3 contains 14 residues. Germline CDR1 reads LGHNA; CDR2 reads YNFKEQ. Here the CDR3 DNA reads TGTGCCAGCAGCCCCCCCCAGTCGGACAGGACGGCTTTCTTT. Protein product: CASSPPQSDRTAFF.

The V gene is TRBV6-1, the J gene TRBJ1-2; 11 nucleotides match TRBD1. V shed 0 bases and J 5 bases; nucleotides not matched to a gene: 5. The length of the CDR3 is 16 residues. CDR1 and CDR2 from the germline V gene are MNHNS and SASEGT. CDR3 sequence: CASSEAGQGAHYGYTF. The CDR3 DNA sequence: TGTGCCAGCAGTGAAGCAGGACAGGGGGCGCATTATGGCTACACCTTC.

The rearrangement uses TRBV14 and TRBJ2-5; D is perhaps TRBD1 (6 bases). The V and J ends lost 0 bases and 4 bases respectively, with 15 bases between them. This CDR3 is built from 16 residues. Germline CDR1 and CDR2: SGHDN and FVKESK. The CDR3 DNA is TGTGCCAGCAGCCAAGAAGAGACAGGCGCGGGAGAGACCCAGTACTTC. Residues: CASSQEETGAGETQYF.